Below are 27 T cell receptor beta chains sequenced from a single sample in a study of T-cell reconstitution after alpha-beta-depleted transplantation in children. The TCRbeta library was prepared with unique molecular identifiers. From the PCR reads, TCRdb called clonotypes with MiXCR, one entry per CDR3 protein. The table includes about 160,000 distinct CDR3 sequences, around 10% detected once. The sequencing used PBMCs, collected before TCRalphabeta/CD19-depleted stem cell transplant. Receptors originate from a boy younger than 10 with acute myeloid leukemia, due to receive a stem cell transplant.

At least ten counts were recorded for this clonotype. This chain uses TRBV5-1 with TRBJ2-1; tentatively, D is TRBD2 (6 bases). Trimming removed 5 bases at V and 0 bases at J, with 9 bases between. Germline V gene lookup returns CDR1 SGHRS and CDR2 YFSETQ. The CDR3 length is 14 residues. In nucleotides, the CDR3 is TGCGCCAGCAGAGGTAGCGGCTCCTACAATGAGCAGTTCTTC. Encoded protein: CASRGSGSYNEQFF.

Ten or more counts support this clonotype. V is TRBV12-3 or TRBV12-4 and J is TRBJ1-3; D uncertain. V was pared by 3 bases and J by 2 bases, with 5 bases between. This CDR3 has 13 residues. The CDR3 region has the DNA TGTGCCAGCAGTTTGGGCCCTGGAAACACCATATATTTT. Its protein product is CASSLGPGNTIYF.

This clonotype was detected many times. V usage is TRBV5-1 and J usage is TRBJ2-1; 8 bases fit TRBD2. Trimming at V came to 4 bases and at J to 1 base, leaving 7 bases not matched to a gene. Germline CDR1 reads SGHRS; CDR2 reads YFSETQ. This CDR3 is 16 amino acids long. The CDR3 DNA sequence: TGCGCCAGCAGCCTAACCCGACTAGCGTCCTACAATGAGCAGTTCTTC. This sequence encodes CASSLTRLASYNEQFF.

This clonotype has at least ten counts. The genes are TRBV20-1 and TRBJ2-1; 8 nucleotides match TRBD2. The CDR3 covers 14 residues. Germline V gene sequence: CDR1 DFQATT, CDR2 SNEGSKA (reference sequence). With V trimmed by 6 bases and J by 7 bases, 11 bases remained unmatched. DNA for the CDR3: TGCAGTGCAACCGGGACTAGGGAATGGAATGAGCAGTTCTTC. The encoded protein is CSATGTREWNEQFF.

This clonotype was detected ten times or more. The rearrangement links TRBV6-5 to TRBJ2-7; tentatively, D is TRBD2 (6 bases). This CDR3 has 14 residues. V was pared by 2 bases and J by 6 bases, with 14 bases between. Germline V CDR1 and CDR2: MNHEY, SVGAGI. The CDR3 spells CASSYGSWGGEQYF. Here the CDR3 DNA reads TGTGCCAGCAGTTACGGGAGTTGGGGAGGCGAGCAGTACTTC.

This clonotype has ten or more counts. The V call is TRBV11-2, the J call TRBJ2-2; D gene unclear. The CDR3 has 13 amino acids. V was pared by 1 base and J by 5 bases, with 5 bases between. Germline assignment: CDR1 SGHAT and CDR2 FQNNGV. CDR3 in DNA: TGTGCCAGCAGCTTAGCGCCTACCGGGGAGCTGTTTTTT. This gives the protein CASSLAPTGELFF. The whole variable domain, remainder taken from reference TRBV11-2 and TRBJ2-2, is EAGVAQSPRYKIIEKRQSVAFWCNPISGHATLYWYQQILGQGPKLLIQFQNNGVVDDSQLPKDRFSAERLKGVDSTLKIQPAKLEDSAVYLCASSLAPTGELFFGEGSRLTVL.

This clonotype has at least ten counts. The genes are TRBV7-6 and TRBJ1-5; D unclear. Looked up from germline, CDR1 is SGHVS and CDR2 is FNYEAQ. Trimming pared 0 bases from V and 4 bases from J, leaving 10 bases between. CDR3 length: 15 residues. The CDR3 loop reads CASSLAGGVNQPQHF. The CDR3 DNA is TGTGCCAGCAGCTTAGCAGGAGGAGTTAATCAGCCCCAGCATTTT.

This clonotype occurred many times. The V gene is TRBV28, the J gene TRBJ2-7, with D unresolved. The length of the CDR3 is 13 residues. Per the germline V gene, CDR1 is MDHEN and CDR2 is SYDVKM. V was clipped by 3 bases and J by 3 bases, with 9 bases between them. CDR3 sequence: CASSFWGNYEQYF. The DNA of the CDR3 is TGTGCCAGCAGTTTTTGGGGAAACTACGAGCAGTACTTC.

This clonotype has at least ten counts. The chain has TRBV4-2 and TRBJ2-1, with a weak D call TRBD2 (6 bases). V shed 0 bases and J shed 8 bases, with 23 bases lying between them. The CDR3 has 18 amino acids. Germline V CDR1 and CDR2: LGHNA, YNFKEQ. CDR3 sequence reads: CASSQDGWGWGEDYEQFF. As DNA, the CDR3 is TGTGCCAGCAGCCAAGACGGATGGGGTTGGGGGGAAGACTATGAGCAGTTCTTC.

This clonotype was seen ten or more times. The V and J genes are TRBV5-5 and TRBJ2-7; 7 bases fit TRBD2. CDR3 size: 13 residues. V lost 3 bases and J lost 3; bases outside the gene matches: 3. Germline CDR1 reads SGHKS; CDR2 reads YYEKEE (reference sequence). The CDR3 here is CASSSTSDYEQYF. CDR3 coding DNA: TGTGCCAGCAGCTCTACTAGCGACTACGAGCAGTACTTC.

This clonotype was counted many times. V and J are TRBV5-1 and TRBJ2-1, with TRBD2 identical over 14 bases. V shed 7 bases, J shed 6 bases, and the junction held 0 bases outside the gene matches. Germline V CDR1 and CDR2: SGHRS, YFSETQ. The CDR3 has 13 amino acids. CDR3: CASGTSGGNEQFF. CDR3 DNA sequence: TGCGCCAGCGGGACTAGCGGGGGCAATGAGCAGTTCTTC.

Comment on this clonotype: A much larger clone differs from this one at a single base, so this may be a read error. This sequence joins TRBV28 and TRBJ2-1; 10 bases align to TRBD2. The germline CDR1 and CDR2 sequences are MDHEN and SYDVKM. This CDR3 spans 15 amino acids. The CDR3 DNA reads TGTGCCAGCAGCCCTAGCGGGAGACTTGGGGATGAGCATTTCTTC. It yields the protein CASSPSGRLGDEHFF.

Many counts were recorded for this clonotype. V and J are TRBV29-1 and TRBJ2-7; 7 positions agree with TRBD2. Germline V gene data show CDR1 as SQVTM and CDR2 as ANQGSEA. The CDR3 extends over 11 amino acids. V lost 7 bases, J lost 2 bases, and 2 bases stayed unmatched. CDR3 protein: CSASGTYEQYF. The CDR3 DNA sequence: TGCAGCGCTAGCGGTACCTACGAGCAGTACTTC.

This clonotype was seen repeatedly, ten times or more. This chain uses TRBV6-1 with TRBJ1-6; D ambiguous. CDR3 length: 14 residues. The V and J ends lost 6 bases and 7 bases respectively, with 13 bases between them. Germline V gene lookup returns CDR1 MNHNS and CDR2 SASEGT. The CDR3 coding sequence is TGTGCCAGCAGACCGGGTCTCGGGAATTCACCCCTCCACTTT. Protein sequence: CASRPGLGNSPLHF.

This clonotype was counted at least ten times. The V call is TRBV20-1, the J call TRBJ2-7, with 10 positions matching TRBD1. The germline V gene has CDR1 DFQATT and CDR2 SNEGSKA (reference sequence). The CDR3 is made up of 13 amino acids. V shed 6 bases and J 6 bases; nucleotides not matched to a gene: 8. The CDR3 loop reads CSAGTGVLGEQYV. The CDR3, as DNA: TGCAGTGCCGGGACAGGGGTGTTGGGCGAGCAGTACGTC.

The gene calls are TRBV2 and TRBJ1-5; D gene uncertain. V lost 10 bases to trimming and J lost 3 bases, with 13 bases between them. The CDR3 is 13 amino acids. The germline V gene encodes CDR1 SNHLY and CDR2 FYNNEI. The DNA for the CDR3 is TGTGCCATCACCGGGCAGTTCAATCAGCCCCAGCATTTT. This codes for CAITGQFNQPQHF.

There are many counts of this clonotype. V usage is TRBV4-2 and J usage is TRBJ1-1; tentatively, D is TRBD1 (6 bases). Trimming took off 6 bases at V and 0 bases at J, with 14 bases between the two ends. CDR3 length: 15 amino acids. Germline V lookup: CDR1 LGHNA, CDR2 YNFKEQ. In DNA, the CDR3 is TGTGCCAGCAGAGCCCCGGACAGTTTGAACACTGAAGCTTTCTTT. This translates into CASRAPDSLNTEAFF.

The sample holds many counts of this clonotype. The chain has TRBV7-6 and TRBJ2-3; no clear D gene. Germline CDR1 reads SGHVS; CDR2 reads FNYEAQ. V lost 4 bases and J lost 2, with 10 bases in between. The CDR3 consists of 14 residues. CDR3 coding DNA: TGTGCCAGCAGCTACCGGACCGACACAGATACGCAGTATTTT. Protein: CASSYRTDTDTQYF.

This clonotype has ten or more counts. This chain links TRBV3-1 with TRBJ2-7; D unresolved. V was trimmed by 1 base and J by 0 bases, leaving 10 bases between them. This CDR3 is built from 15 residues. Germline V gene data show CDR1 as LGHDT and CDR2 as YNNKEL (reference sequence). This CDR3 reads CASSQGVAPSYEQYF. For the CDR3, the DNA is TGTGCCAGCAGCCAAGGGGTGGCTCCCTCCTACGAGCAGTACTTC.

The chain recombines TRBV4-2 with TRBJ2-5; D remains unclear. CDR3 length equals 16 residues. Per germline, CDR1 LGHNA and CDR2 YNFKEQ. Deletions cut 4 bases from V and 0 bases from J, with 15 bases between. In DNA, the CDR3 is TGTGCCAGCAGCCCCGGGCTCATCTGCTACCAAGAGACCCAGTACTTC. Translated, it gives CASSPGLICYQETQYF.

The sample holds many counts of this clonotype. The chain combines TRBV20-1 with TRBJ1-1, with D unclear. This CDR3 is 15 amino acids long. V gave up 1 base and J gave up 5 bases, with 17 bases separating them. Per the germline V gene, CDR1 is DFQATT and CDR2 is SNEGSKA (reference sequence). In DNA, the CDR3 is TGCAGTGCTAGAGGGGCGGAGGGAGCTGGGACTGAAGCTTTCTTT. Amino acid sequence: CSARGAEGAGTEAFF.

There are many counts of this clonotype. In DNA form, the CDR3 reads TGTGCCAGCAGCCAAGAAGGGGGCAATGAGCAGTTCTTC. This encodes CASSQEGGNEQFF. The V gene is TRBV3-1, the J gene TRBJ2-1; possible D gene TRBD1, 6 bases. With 0 bases removed from V and 6 bases from J, the gap between germline ends came to 6 bases. Germline CDR1 reads LGHDT; CDR2 reads YNNKEL (reference sequence). The CDR3 length is 13 residues.

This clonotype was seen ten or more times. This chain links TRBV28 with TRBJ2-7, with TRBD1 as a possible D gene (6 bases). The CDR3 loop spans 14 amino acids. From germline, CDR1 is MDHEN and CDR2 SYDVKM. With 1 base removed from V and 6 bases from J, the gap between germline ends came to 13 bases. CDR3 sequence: CASSLSGAAVEQYF. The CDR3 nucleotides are TGTGCCAGCAGTTTATCAGGGGCCGCGGTCGAGCAGTACTTC.

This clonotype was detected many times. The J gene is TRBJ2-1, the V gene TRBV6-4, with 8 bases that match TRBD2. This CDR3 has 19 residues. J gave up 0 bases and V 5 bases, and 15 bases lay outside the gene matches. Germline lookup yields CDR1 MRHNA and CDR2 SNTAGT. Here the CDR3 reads CASSTSGRGPESSYNEQFF. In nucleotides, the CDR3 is TGTGCCAGCAGTACCAGCGGGAGAGGGCCAGAGAGCTCCTACAATGAGCAGTTCTTC.

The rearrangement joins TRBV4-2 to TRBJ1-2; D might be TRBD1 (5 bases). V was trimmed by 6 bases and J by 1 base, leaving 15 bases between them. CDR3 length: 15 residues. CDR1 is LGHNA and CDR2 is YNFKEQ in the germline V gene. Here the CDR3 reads CASRPEGFNNYGYTF. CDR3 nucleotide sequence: TGTGCCAGCAGACCTGAGGGGTTCAATAACTATGGCTACACCTTC.

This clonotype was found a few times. CDR3 residues: CASSPDRQGGNTIYF. CDR3 bases: TGTGCCAGCTCTCCCGACCGACAGGGTGGAAACACCATATATTTT. The chain links TRBV18 to TRBJ1-3; 7 bases are shared with TRBD1. The trim removed 6 bases at V and 3 bases at J, leaving 8 bases unmatched. Germline CDR1 and CDR2: KGHSH and LQKENI. This CDR3 has 15 amino acids.

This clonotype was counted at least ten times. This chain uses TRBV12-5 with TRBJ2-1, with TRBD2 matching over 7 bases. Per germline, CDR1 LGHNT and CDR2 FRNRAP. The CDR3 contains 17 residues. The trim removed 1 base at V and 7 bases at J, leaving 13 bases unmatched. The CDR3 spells CASGLGLAAAINNEQFF. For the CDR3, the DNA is TGTGCTAGTGGTTTGGGGCTAGCGGCAGCTATAAATAATGAGCAGTTCTTC.